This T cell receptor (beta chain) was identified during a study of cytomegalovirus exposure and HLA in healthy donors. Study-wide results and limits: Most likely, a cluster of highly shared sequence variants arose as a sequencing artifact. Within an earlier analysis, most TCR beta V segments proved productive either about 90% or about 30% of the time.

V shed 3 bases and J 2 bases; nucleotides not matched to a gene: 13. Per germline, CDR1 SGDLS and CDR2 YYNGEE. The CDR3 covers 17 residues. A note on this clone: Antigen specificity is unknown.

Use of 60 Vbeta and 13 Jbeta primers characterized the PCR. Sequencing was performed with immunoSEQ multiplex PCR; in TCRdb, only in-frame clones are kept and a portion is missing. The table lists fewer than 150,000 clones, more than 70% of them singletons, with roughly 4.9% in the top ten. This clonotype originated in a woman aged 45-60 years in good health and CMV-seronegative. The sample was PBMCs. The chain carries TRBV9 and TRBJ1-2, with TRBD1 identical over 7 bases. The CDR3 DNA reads TGTGCCAGCAGCGGATTCAGACTCCAGGGGGACAACTATGGCTACACCTTC. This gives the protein CASSGFRLQGDNYGYTF.